This entry lists 13 T cell receptor beta chains sequenced from one sample in a study of regulatory T cells in long-lasting Graves disease (dated by TCRdb to the early 2020s). The time point label, as the study defines it: newly diagnosed GD, antithyroid drugs for less than 3 months. For both TCR sequencing and RNA sequencing, RNA was extracted from PBMCs in TRIzol. The library was obtained by multiplex PCR. This sample was sequenced with an Illumina HiSeq 4000. CDR3 regions were amplified by Arm-PCR with iRepertoire HTBI primers to construct TCR beta libraries. Through fastp at Q25 and MiXCR, TCRdb rebuilt clones from the public reads, retaining in-frame beta chains. CDR3 protein sequences are deduplicated, and each keeps its most common genes and DNA. The sample yields about 420,000 distinct CDR3 sequences; about 17% were counted once. The ten largest clones take up about a quarter of the sample.

This sample was also put to use in a study of T cells in Graves' hyperthyroidism and ophthalmopathy.

The starting material was peripheral blood mononuclear cells (PBMCs), obtained at new diagnosis, from a patient treated with antithyroid drugs. These receptors originate from a woman under 30 with Graves disease. Donor details come from another sample of the same person, matched by shared clones.

The sample holds many counts of this clonotype. This chain connects TRBV5-6 to TRBJ1-1, with D possibly matching TRBD1 (5 bases). CDR3 length: 14 residues. CDR1 is SGHDT, CDR2 YYEEEE, per germline. V was shortened by 5 bases and J by 4 bases, with 15 bases between the two germline ends. The CDR3 is CASRAGREGTEAFF. DNA of the CDR3: TGTGCCAGCAGAGCGGGACGCGAGGGCACTGAAGCTTTCTTT. Complete variable domain (other parts from reference TRBV5-6 and TRBJ1-1): DAGVTQSPTHLIKTRGQQVTLRCSPKSGHDTVSWYQQALGQGPQFIFQYYEEEERQRGNFPDRFSGHQFPNYSSELNVNALLLGDSALYLCASRAGREGTEAFFGQGTRLTVV.

This clonotype appeared a few times. The V gene is TRBV19, the J gene TRBJ2-6; 7 bases agree with TRBD1. This CDR3 has 14 residues. The germline CDR1 and CDR2 sequences are LNHDA and SQIVND (reference sequence). V was clipped by 9 bases and J by 4 bases; unmatched bases: 6. CDR3 in amino acids: CASKQGYGANVLTF. The CDR3 region has the DNA TGTGCCAGCAAACAGGGGTACGGGGCCAACGTCCTGACTTTC.

Ten or more counts support this clonotype. The CDR3 protein is CASSPDRTYGYTF. The CDR3 DNA reads TGTGCCAGCTCTCCGGACAGAACCTATGGCTACACCTTC. The chain employs TRBV18 and TRBJ1-2; D perhaps matches TRBD1 (6 bases). The V and J ends lost 6 bases and 4 bases respectively, with 12 bases between them. The CDR3 runs to 13 residues. CDR1 and CDR2 (germline): KGHSH, LQKENI.

This clonotype was found a few times. The chain has TRBV6-1 and TRBJ1-3; no definite D call. Trimming pared 2 bases from V and 1 base from J, leaving 9 bases between. There are 15 residues in the CDR3. The germline gives CDR1 MNHNS, CDR2 SASEGT. This CDR3 is CASSEQSGSGNTIYF. As DNA, the CDR3 is TGTGCCAGCAGTGAACAGTCGGGATCTGGAAACACCATATATTTT.

The CDR3 region is CASRGAGGPFYEQYF. The CDR3 DNA sequence: TGTGCCAGCAGGGGGGCGGGAGGTCCATTCTACGAGCAGTACTTC. V and J are TRBV14 and TRBJ2-7; 8 nucleotides match TRBD2. The V segment lost 6 bases and the J segment 3 bases; nucleotides outside the gene matches: 10. Germline lookup yields CDR1 SGHDN and CDR2 FVKESK. The CDR3 loop spans 15 amino acids.

This clonotype was detected a few times. This chain uses TRBV4-3 with TRBJ2-3, with D tentatively TRBD1 (6 bases). Germline V gene data show CDR1 as LGHNA and CDR2 as YSLEER. V shed 1 base and J shed 4 bases, with 12 bases lying between them. The CDR3 consists of 15 residues. The DNA for the CDR3 is TGCGCCAGCAGCCAAGTTGACACAGGGCCAGATACGCAGTATTTT. Protein: CASSQVDTGPDTQYF.

There are a few counts of this clonotype. The chain is built from TRBV28 and TRBJ2-2; 9 nucleotides align to TRBD1. The CDR3 length is 14 residues. With 3 bases clipped from V and 8 bases from J, the junction kept 4 bases outside the gene matches. From germline, CDR1 is MDHEN and CDR2 SYDVKM. The CDR3 DNA reads as TGTGCCAGCAGTTTCAACAGGGGGCCAGGGGAGCTGTTTTTT. This sequence encodes CASSFNRGPGELFF.

This clonotype was counted ten times or more. The chain has TRBV25-1 and TRBJ2-3; D unresolved. The CDR3 sequence is 12 residues long. Germline values: CDR1 MGHDK, CDR2 SYGVNS. V was clipped by 1 base and J by 6 bases, with 5 bases between them. CDR3 in amino acids: CASSESWDTQYF. The CDR3 coding sequence is TGTGCCAGCAGTGAATCGTGGGATACGCAGTATTTT. The complete variable domain, with remaining parts taken from reference TRBV25-1 and TRBJ2-3, reads EADIYQTPRYLVIGTGKKITLECSQTMGHDKMYWYQQDPGMELHLIHYSYGVNSTEKGDLSSESTVSRIRTEHFPLTLESARPSHTSQYLCASSESWDTQYFGPGTRLTVL.

There are many counts of this clonotype. The chain combines TRBV27 with TRBJ2-2; tentative D call: TRBD1 (6 bases). V was clipped by 4 bases and J by 2 bases, with 8 bases between them. Germline V lookup: CDR1 MNHEY, CDR2 SMNVEV (reference sequence). This CDR3 contains 14 residues. CDR3 protein: CASSYRVNTGELFF. The CDR3 coding sequence is TGTGCCAGCAGTTACAGGGTAAACACCGGGGAGCTGTTTTTT.

This clonotype was recorded at least ten times. This chain joins TRBV11-3 and TRBJ2-1; perhaps TRBD2 as D (6 bases). The CDR3 contains 16 residues. Deletions cut 5 bases from V and 0 bases from J, with 14 bases between. Germline V lookup: CDR1 SGHNT, CDR2 YENEEA. The CDR3 DNA reads as TGTGCCAGCAGCGCCCCTAGCGTTAGCTCCTACAATGAGCAGTTCTTC. It translates to CASSAPSVSSYNEQFF.

Only a few counts were recorded for this clonotype. Germline is not matched at one junction end, which may reflect a read error. The chain recombines TRBV18 with TRBJ2-4; 10 bases are a match to TRBD2. Germline CDR1 reads KGHSH; CDR2 reads LQKENI. The CDR3 is 16 residues long. The CDR3 sequence is CASSPLAGVTQNTQYF. In DNA form, the CDR3 reads TGTGCCAGCTCACCCCTAGCGGGAGTTACCCAAAACACTCAGTACTTC. The full variable domain, its missing parts supplied by reference TRBV18 and TRBJ2-4, is NAGVMQNPRHLVRRRGQEARLRCSPMKGHSHVYWYRQLPEEGLKFMVYLQKENIIDESGMPKERFSAEFPKEGPSILRIQQVVRGDSAAYFCASSPLAGVTQNTQYFGAGTRLSVL.

For this clonotype: Possible read error: a much larger clone is one base away. The chain links TRBV20-1 to TRBJ2-7; possible D gene TRBD2, 6 bases. V was cut by 2 bases and J by 7 bases, with 21 bases left in between. The CDR3 is made up of 15 amino acids. The germline V gene has CDR1 DFQATT and CDR2 SNEGSKA (reference sequence). This chain's CDR3 is CSARTGTGSYNEQYF. The CDR3 coding sequence is TGCAGTGCTAGAACCGGGACTGGTTCCTACAATGAGCAGTACTTC.

This sequence joins TRBV5-1 and TRBJ1-1, with D perhaps TRBD1 (6 bases). The CDR3 consists of 15 residues. Germline CDR1 and CDR2: SGHRS and YFSETQ. The germline V and J ends were trimmed by 6 bases and 1 base, with 16 bases remaining between them. CDR3 residues: CASNPPGGENTEAFF. CDR3 sequence (DNA): TGCGCCAGCAACCCCCCGGGGGGCGAGAACACTGAAGCTTTCTTT. Filled out from reference TRBV5-1 and TRBJ1-1, the complete variable domain reads KAGVTQTPRYLIKTRGQQVTLSCSPISGHRSVSWYQQTPGQGLQFLFEYFSETQRNKGNFPGRFSGRQFSNSRSEMNVSTLELGDSALYLCASNPPGGENTEAFFGQGTRLTVV.